The next 26 T cell receptor beta chains were all read from a single sample in a study of T cells in localized non-small cell lung cancer. Only in-frame clones appear in the TCRdb table, and some are missing; sequencing was by immunoSEQ multiplex PCR. The data contain 11,000 or so clones, 85% of them singletons. Sequences were derived from peripheral blood, sampled before any cancer treatment. These receptors were taken from a male donor aged 60 or over with stage I lung adenocarcinoma.

This clone was observed a single time. DNA for the CDR3: TGTGCCAGCAGTTCAAGGGAAAACACTGAAGCTTTCTTT. Amino acid sequence: CASSSRENTEAFF. V and J are TRBV27 and TRBJ1-1, with D hard to call. The germline gives CDR1 MNHEY, CDR2 SMNVEV (reference sequence). The CDR3 has 13 residues. V gave up 4 bases and J gave up 2 bases, with 8 bases separating them.

A few counts support this clone. The V and J genes are TRBV5-1 and TRBJ2-4, with 7 bases that match TRBD1. This CDR3 comprises 13 residues. V was clipped by 5 bases and J by 9 bases; unmatched bases: 8. Germline CDR1 reads SGHRS; CDR2 reads YFSETQ. Here the CDR3 DNA reads TGCGCCAGCAGTCTTACAGGGGATGCCATTCAGTACTTC. Amino acids: CASSLTGDAIQYF.

The rearrangement joins TRBV27 to TRBJ1-4, with 7 bases matching TRBD1. In germline, CDR1 is MNHEY, CDR2 SMNVEV (reference sequence). With V trimmed by 3 bases and J by 6 bases, 10 bases remained unmatched. CDR3 length equals 16 residues. CDR3 sequence (DNA): TGTGCCAGCAGTTTGAACAGGGGATCGGGGCATGAAAAACTGTTTTTT. The encoded protein is CASSLNRGSGHEKLFF.

The chain links TRBV18 to TRBJ2-5, with D tentatively TRBD1 (6 bases). This CDR3 comprises 13 residues. V was pared by 3 bases and J by 9 bases, with 14 bases between. Germline V gives CDR1 KGHSH, CDR2 LQKENI. CDR3 DNA: TGTGCCAGCTCACCTACTTGGGACAATCCCCAGTACTTC. Its protein is CASSPTWDNPQYF.

The J gene is TRBJ2-2, the V gene TRBV9, with D unresolved. The CDR3 is 15 residues long. V lost 4 bases and J lost 2, with 12 bases in between. CDR1 is SGDLS, CDR2 YYNGEE, per germline. The CDR3 reads CASSTRTDNTGELFF. The DNA for the CDR3 is TGTGCCAGCAGCACTCGAACAGATAACACCGGGGAGCTGTTTTTT.

This chain joins TRBV7-6 and TRBJ2-5; unclear D gene. With 3 bases removed from V and 4 bases from J, the gap between germline ends came to 3 bases. Per the germline V gene, CDR1 is SGHVS and CDR2 is FNYEAQ. The CDR3 spans 11 residues. CDR3 sequence: CASSFGETQYF. The CDR3 DNA sequence: TGTGCCAGCAGCTTTGGAGAGACCCAGTACTTC.

The CDR3, as DNA: TGTGCCAGCACCTACAGCTCCTACGAGCAGTACTTC. It encodes CASTYSSYEQYF. V usage is TRBV2 and J usage is TRBJ2-7; D gene unclear. V lost 7 bases and J 0 bases, leaving 7 bases between the germline ends. Per germline, CDR1 SNHLY and CDR2 FYNNEI. CDR3 size: 12 residues.

This chain connects TRBV5-6 to TRBJ1-1; tentatively, D is TRBD1 (5 bases). Between the trimmed V and J ends, which lost 3 bases and 11 bases, there was a span of 14 bases. This CDR3 region has 12 residues. Germline V gene sequence: CDR1 SGHDT, CDR2 YYEEEE. The CDR3 DNA follows: TGTGCCAGCAGCTCGTACCAGGGCGGGGCTTTCTTT. Protein: CASSSYQGGAFF. Supplemented by reference TRBV5-6 and TRBJ1-1, the full variable domain reads DAGVTQSPTHLIKTRGQQVTLRCSPKSGHDTVSWYQQALGQGPQFIFQYYEEEERQRGNFPDRFSGHQFPNYSSELNVNALLLGDSALYLCASSSYQGGAFFGQGTRLTVV.

This clone was observed a few times. V is TRBV11-3 and J is TRBJ2-6; D may be TRBD2 (6 bases). The CDR3 is 15 amino acids. The V end was cut by 5 bases, the J end by 4 bases, with 12 bases between. In germline, CDR1 is SGHNT, CDR2 YENEEA. The CDR3 coding sequence is TGTGCCAGCAGCAAACTAGCAGGGGGGGCCAACGTCCTGACTTTC. Protein sequence: CASSKLAGGANVLTF.

This clone has just one count. This chain uses TRBV5-4 with TRBJ1-4; D ambiguous. V was clipped by 4 bases and J by 0 bases, with 13 bases between them. The CDR3 loop spans 16 amino acids. Germline V gene lookup returns CDR1 SGHNT and CDR2 YYREEE (reference sequence). CDR3 amino acids: CASSGGSGSTNEKLFF. DNA of the CDR3: TGTGCCAGCAGCGGAGGCTCAGGCTCAACTAATGAAAAACTGTTTTTT. Full variable domain (rest looked up from reference TRBV5-4 and TRBJ1-4): ETGVTQSPTHLIKTRGQQVTLRCSSQSGHNTVSWYQQALGQGPQFIFQYYREEENGRGNFPPRFSGLQFPNYSSELNVNALELDDSALYLCASSGGSGSTNEKLFFGSGTQLSVL.

The chain employs TRBV7-9 and TRBJ2-2, with 7 positions matching TRBD1. From germline, CDR1 is SEHNR and CDR2 FQNEAQ (reference sequence). J gave up 6 bases and V 3 bases, and 7 bases lay outside the gene matches. The CDR3 sequence is 15 residues long. The CDR3 loop reads CASSFGQGVAGELFF. The CDR3 DNA reads TGTGCCAGCAGCTTCGGCCAGGGGGTCGCCGGGGAGCTGTTTTTT.

This chain connects TRBV4-2 to TRBJ2-5; 10 bases line up with TRBD2. V trimming: 0 bases; J trimming: 0 bases; junction bases outside the gene matches: 1. In germline, CDR1 is LGHNA, CDR2 YNFKEQ. This CDR3 is 16 amino acids long. The CDR3 sequence is CASSQELAGDQETQYF. The CDR3 DNA reads as TGTGCCAGCAGCCAAGAGCTAGCGGGGGACCAAGAGACCCAGTACTTC.

This chain uses TRBV7-2 with TRBJ1-6; weak D call: TRBD1 (5 bases). CDR1 and CDR2 from the germline V gene are SGHTA and FQGNSA. There are 16 residues in the CDR3. V dropped 5 bases and J dropped 6 bases, with 17 bases sitting between them. This CDR3 is CASSPYYGTSNSPLHF. Written as DNA, the CDR3 is TGTGCCAGCAGCCCTTACTACGGGACCTCTAATTCACCCCTCCACTTT.

The gene calls are TRBV5-5 and TRBJ2-7, with D hard to call. Trimming took 4 bases from V and 1 from J, leaving 6 bases between them. The length of the CDR3 is 12 residues. Germline V lookup: CDR1 SGHKS, CDR2 YYEKEE (reference sequence). CDR3 sequence (DNA): TGTGCCAGCAGCCCCCCGTCCTACGAGCAGTACTTC. Its translation: CASSPPSYEQYF.

The chain combines TRBV16 with TRBJ2-7; 8 bases align to TRBD1. V shed 0 bases, J shed 5 bases, and the junction held 24 bases outside the gene matches. This CDR3 spans 21 amino acids. From germline, CDR1 is KGHSY and CDR2 FQNENV. CDR3 DNA sequence: TGTGCCAGCAGCCAATCGACATCATCATTTATTAGGGGACAGGACCAACACGAGCAGTACTTC. Translated: CASSQSTSSFIRGQDQHEQYF.

The chain links TRBV7-9 to TRBJ2-1; 8 nucleotides align to TRBD2. Germline values: CDR1 SEHNR, CDR2 FQNEAQ (reference sequence). The CDR3 has 15 residues. Trimming cost V 5 bases and J 8 bases; bases outside gene matches: 11. As DNA, the CDR3 is TGTGCCAGCAGCGCGCGCGGGACTAGTGCGTATGAGCAGTTCTTC. Translating gives CASSARGTSAYEQFF.

This rearrangement joins TRBV5-1 to TRBJ2-3; D perhaps matches TRBD2 (5 bases). Between the trimmed V and J ends, which lost 0 bases and 4 bases, there was a span of 6 bases. The CDR3 has 13 residues. CDR1 is SGHRS and CDR2 is YFSETQ in the germline V gene. The CDR3 loop is CASSLELADTQYF. CDR3 in DNA: TGCGCCAGCAGCTTGGAACTAGCAGATACGCAGTATTTT.

The V call is TRBV7-9, the J call TRBJ2-5; no clear D gene. Germline V gene data show CDR1 as SEHNR and CDR2 as FQNEAQ (reference sequence). CDR3 length: 14 residues. V shed 4 bases and J shed 1 base, with 10 bases lying between them. In DNA, the CDR3 is TGTGCCAGCAGCTCGAAGGGATTCCAAGAGACCCAGTACTTC. Translation gives CASSSKGFQETQYF.

The genes are TRBV27 and TRBJ2-3; the match to TRBD2 covers 12 bases. Germline V lookup: CDR1 MNHEY, CDR2 SMNVEV (reference sequence). The length of the CDR3 is 18 residues. V was pared by 3 bases and J by 6 bases, with 13 bases of the junction left unmatched. As DNA, the CDR3 is TGTGCCAGCAGTTTCTTTCTAGCGGGGGGGCCTGAATCCGATACGCAGTATTTT. Its protein product is CASSFFLAGGPESDTQYF.

V and J are TRBV10-3 and TRBJ2-2; no definite D call. V gave up 0 bases and J gave up 4 bases, with 9 bases separating them. In germline, CDR1 is ENHRY, CDR2 SYGVKD. The CDR3 has 15 amino acids. CDR3 protein: CAISESGPPTGELFF. The CDR3 nucleotides are TGTGCCATCAGTGAGTCTGGGCCTCCCACCGGGGAGCTGTTTTTT.

The chain has TRBV7-2 and TRBJ1-4, with D hard to call. This CDR3 is 14 amino acids long. V lost 5 bases, J lost 4 bases, and 11 bases lay in between. Germline V CDR1 and CDR2: SGHTA, FQGNSA. The DNA of the CDR3 is TGTGCCAGCAGCGTCGGACTCATTAATGAAAAACTGTTTTTT. It encodes CASSVGLINEKLFF. The whole variable domain, filled in from reference TRBV7-2 and TRBJ1-4, reads GAGVSQSPSNKVTEKGKDVELRCDPISGHTALYWYRQSLGQGLEFLIYFQGNSAPDKSGLPSDRFSAERTGGSVSTLTIQRTQQEDSAVYLCASSVGLINEKLFFGSGTQLSVL.

V gene TRBV29-1 combines with J gene TRBJ2-5; D gene uncertain. The CDR3 consists of 12 residues. V lost 2 bases and J 2 bases, leaving 6 bases between the germline ends. Germline assignment: CDR1 SQVTM and CDR2 ANQGSEA. The CDR3 here is CSVESKQETQYF. The DNA of the CDR3 is TGCAGCGTTGAAAGCAAACAAGAGACCCAGTACTTC. Supplemented by reference TRBV29-1 and TRBJ2-5, the full variable domain reads SAVISQKPSRDICQRGTSLTIQCQVDSQVTMMFWYRQQPGQSLTLIATANQGSEATYESGFVIDKFPISRPNLTFSTLTVSNMSPEDSSIYLCSVESKQETQYFGPGTRLLVL.

This chain connects TRBV5-6 to TRBJ1-4; TRBD1 aligns across 7 bases. The germline V gene has CDR1 SGHDT and CDR2 YYEEEE. The CDR3 loop spans 15 amino acids. The ends lost 4 bases at V and 8 bases at J; junction bases unmatched: 11. CDR3 loop: CASSHRGRGREKLFF. CDR3 coding DNA: TGTGCCAGCAGCCACAGGGGAAGGGGCCGGGAAAAACTGTTTTTT.

V gene TRBV6-5 combines with J gene TRBJ1-6, with a weak D call TRBD1 (5 bases). CDR1 is MNHEY, CDR2 SVGAGI, per germline. The CDR3 spans 12 residues. V lost 10 bases to trimming and J lost 9 bases, with 13 bases between them. This CDR3 reads CATARGGSPLHF. The CDR3 nucleotides are TGTGCCACAGCCCGGGGGGGTTCACCCCTCCACTTT.

The rearrangement links TRBV9 to TRBJ2-3; TRBD2 might be the D (7 bases). Trimming left V 0 bases short and J 6 bases short, with 17 bases between. Germline CDR1 SGDLS, CDR2 YYNGEE. The CDR3 contains 16 residues. CDR3 nucleotides: TGTGCCAGCAGCGTAGTAAGTGGGGGGGCCCCCGATACGCAGTATTTT. Translating gives CASSVVSGGAPDTQYF.

A note on this clone: One end of the junction fails to match germline, which may point to a read error. The chain employs TRBV9 and TRBJ2-5; the D gene is possibly TRBD2 (5 bases). This CDR3 spans 13 amino acids. Germline V lookup: CDR1 SGDLS, CDR2 YYNGEE. CDR3 sequence: CASSVGSRETRYF. The CDR3 nucleotides are TGTGCCAGCAGCGTAGGTAGTAGGGAGACCCGGTACTTC.